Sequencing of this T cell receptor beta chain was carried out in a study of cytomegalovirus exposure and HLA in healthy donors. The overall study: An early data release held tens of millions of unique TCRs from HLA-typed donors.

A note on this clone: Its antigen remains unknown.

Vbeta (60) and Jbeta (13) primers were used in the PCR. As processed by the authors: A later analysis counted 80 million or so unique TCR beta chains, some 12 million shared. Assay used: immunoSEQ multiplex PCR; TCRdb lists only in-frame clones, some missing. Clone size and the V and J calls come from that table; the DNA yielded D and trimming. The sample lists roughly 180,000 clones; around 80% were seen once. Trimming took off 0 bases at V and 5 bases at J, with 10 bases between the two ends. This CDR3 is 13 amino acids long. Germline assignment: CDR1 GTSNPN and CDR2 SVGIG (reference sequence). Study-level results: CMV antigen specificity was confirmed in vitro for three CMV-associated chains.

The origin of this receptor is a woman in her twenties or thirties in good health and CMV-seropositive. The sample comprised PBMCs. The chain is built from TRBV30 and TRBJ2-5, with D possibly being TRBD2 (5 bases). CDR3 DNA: TGTGCCTGGAGTGTACAGAGGGTGGAGACCCAGTACTTC. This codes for CAWSVQRVETQYF.